The 20 T cell receptor beta chains below were found in one sample sequenced in a study of blood T cell repertoires in COVID-19. This table comes from immunoSEQ multiplex PCR, and its TCRdb copy is limited to in-frame clones, with some not included. The table lists approximately 82,000 clones, around four fifths of them singletons. The sequencing input was peripheral blood. Receptors originate from a woman aged 70-85 years with active or convalescent COVID-19.

This clone was counted only a few times. The chain combines TRBV2 with TRBJ2-1; 7 nucleotides align to TRBD1. This CDR3 has 13 amino acids. The J segment lost 10 bases and the V segment lost 7 bases, leaving 10 bases of the junction unmatched. CDR1 and CDR2 (germline): SNHLY, FYNNEI. CDR3 nucleotide sequence: TGTGCCAGCAACGAAGACAGGGCCCTAGAGCAGTTCTTC. Residues: CASNEDRALEQFF.

This chain uses TRBV7-9 with TRBJ1-6; no definite D call. The ends were cut back, 6 bases at V and 6 bases at J, with 3 bases in the middle. The CDR3 runs 11 residues. Per the germline V gene, CDR1 is SEHNR and CDR2 is FQNEAQ (reference sequence). The CDR3 region is CASRSNSPLHF. The CDR3 bases are TGTGCCAGCAGGAGTAATTCACCCCTCCACTTT.

The rearrangement joins TRBV7-2 to TRBJ2-3; D is possibly TRBD1 (6 bases). The CDR3 is made up of 14 amino acids. With 3 bases removed from V and 3 bases from J, the gap between germline ends came to 10 bases. Germline assignment: CDR1 SGHTA and CDR2 FQGNSA. The CDR3 region is CASSFRGPTDTQYF. The CDR3 DNA reads as TGTGCCAGCAGCTTCAGGGGACCTACAGATACGCAGTATTTT.

This chain joins TRBV28 and TRBJ1-1; D may be TRBD1 (6 bases). The CDR3 contains 14 residues. V was trimmed by 6 bases and J by 3 bases, leaving 14 bases between them. Germline CDR1 MDHEN, CDR2 SYDVKM. The DNA for the CDR3 is TGTGCCAGCAGGAGATATCAGGGGTACACTGAAGCTTTCTTT. Its translation: CASRRYQGYTEAFF. Supplemented by reference TRBV28 and TRBJ1-1, the full variable domain reads DVKVTQSSRYLVKRTGEKVFLECVQDMDHENMFWYRQDPGLGLRLIYFSYDVKMKEKGDIPEGYSVSREKKERFSLILESASTNQTSMYLCASRRYQGYTEAFFGQGTRLTVV.

The chain couples TRBV27 to TRBJ2-1, with 12 positions matching TRBD2. With 6 bases clipped from V and 1 base from J, the junction kept 4 bases outside the gene matches. The CDR3 length is 16 residues. Per germline, CDR1 MNHEY and CDR2 SMNVEV (reference sequence). CDR3 coding DNA: TGTGCCAGCAGAAAACTAGCGGGGGGTTCCTACAATGAGCAGTTCTTC. Its protein product is CASRKLAGGSYNEQFF.

This clone was detected a few times. J is TRBJ1-4 and V is TRBV5-4; possible D gene TRBD1, 6 bases. The CDR3 spans 14 residues. Germline V gene lookup returns CDR1 SGHNT and CDR2 YYREEE (reference sequence). The ends were cut back, 5 bases at V and 6 bases at J, with 14 bases in the middle. Written as DNA, the CDR3 is TGTGCCAGCAGTACGGGAGGGGGAGATGAAAAACTGTTTTTT. It yields the protein CASSTGGGDEKLFF.

The chain joins TRBV11-2 to TRBJ1-3, with 7 bases fitting TRBD1. The V and J ends lost 5 bases and 1 base, in that order; junction bases with no gene match: 2. The CDR3 runs to 14 residues. In germline, CDR1 is SGHAT, CDR2 FQNNGV. Here the CDR3 reads CASSVTGSGNTIYF. In DNA form, the CDR3 reads TGTGCCAGCAGCGTGACAGGGTCTGGAAACACCATATATTTT.

This chain joins TRBV4-3 and TRBJ2-3, with 7 bases identical to TRBD2. The junction had 10 bases not matched to a gene; V was cut back by 4 bases and J by 6 bases. The CDR3 is made up of 15 amino acids. Germline V gene lookup returns CDR1 LGHNA and CDR2 YSLEER. CDR3 in amino acids: CASSPQKTSWDTQYF. Here the CDR3 DNA reads TGCGCCAGCAGCCCACAAAAGACTAGCTGGGATACGCAGTATTTT.

The rearrangement joins TRBV7-2 to TRBJ1-1; TRBD1 might be the D (5 bases). V dropped 3 bases and J dropped 6 bases, with 29 bases sitting between them. CDR1 and CDR2 from the germline V gene are SGHTA and FQGNSA. The CDR3 extends over 19 amino acids. CDR3: CASSFSIQKKTGGYAEAFF. CDR3 in DNA: TGTGCCAGCAGCTTCTCAATCCAGAAAAAAACAGGCGGATATGCTGAAGCTTTCTTT.

This clone was seen only once. The gene calls are TRBV3-1 (or the pseudogene TRBV3-2) and TRBJ2-1; TRBD2 matches 11 bases. The CDR3 length is 15 residues. The ends lost 4 bases at V and 5 bases at J; junction bases unmatched: 4. Looked up from germline, CDR1 is LGHDT and CDR2 is YNNKEL (reference sequence). CDR3: CASSPPGLADNEQFF. In nucleotides, the CDR3 is TGTGCCAGCAGCCCCCCGGGACTAGCGGACAATGAGCAGTTCTTC.

The J gene is TRBJ2-7, the V gene TRBV27; D is unclear. Germline loops: CDR1 MNHEY, CDR2 SMNVEV (reference sequence). Trimming stripped 0 bases from V and 0 bases from J, with 12 bases between. CDR3 length: 16 residues. The CDR3 DNA is TGTGCCAGCAGTTTATCAGGAGTTATGACCTCCTACGAGCAGTACTTC. It encodes CASSLSGVMTSYEQYF.

The chain recombines TRBV25-1 with TRBJ1-2; TRBD1 matches at 7 bases. V was clipped by 1 base and J by 8 bases; unmatched bases: 10. The length of the CDR3 is 15 residues. The germline V gene has CDR1 MGHDK and CDR2 SYGVNS. The CDR3 here is CASSEWDSSASGYTF. CDR3 nucleotides: TGTGCCAGCAGTGAATGGGACAGCTCAGCGTCCGGCTACACCTTC.

The chain carries TRBV5-1 and TRBJ2-2; D not certain. Trimming took 2 bases from V and 1 from J, leaving 6 bases between them. Germline lookup yields CDR1 SGHRS and CDR2 YFSETQ. The CDR3 contains 14 residues. In nucleotides, the CDR3 is TGCGCCAGCAGCTTCCAGGTGAACACCGGGGAGCTGTTTTTT. Translation: CASSFQVNTGELFF.

CDR3 nucleotides: TGTGCCAGCAGCCAAGATAACCGGGTTAGGTCACCCCTCCACTTT. This sequence encodes CASSQDNRVRSPLHF. V and J are TRBV3-1 (or the pseudogene TRBV3-2) and TRBJ1-6; the D is unclear. Germline CDR1 is LGHDT and CDR2 is YNNKEL (reference sequence). Trimming removed 0 bases at V and 10 bases at J, with 13 bases between. The CDR3 consists of 15 residues.

This chain links TRBV11-2 with TRBJ1-2; 7 bases are a match to TRBD1. V lost 5 bases and J lost 4; bases outside the gene matches: 10. The CDR3 consists of 15 residues. Germline V gives CDR1 SGHAT, CDR2 FQNNGV. Written as DNA, the CDR3 is TGTGCCAGCAGCCCGGGACAGCAGATGATCTATGGCTACACCTTC. It translates to CASSPGQQMIYGYTF.

This clone was seen repeatedly, ten times or more. The chain links TRBV2 to TRBJ2-2; no clear D gene. The germline gives CDR1 SNHLY, CDR2 FYNNEI. V shed 2 bases and J shed 7 bases, with 17 bases lying between them. The CDR3 has 16 amino acids. In nucleotides, the CDR3 is TGTGCCAGCAGTGAATTTTCAGCGCTTTATGGCGGGGAGCTGTTTTTT. Translated: CASSEFSALYGGELFF.

This clone was counted once. CDR3 protein: CASNLLQFQETQYF. In DNA form, the CDR3 reads TGTGCCAGCAATCTGTTACAGTTCCAAGAGACCCAGTACTTC. This chain links TRBV27 with TRBJ2-5; D is undetermined. The CDR3 runs to 14 residues. V gave up 7 bases and J gave up 1 base, with 13 bases separating them. Germline V lookup: CDR1 MNHEY, CDR2 SMNVEV (reference sequence).

The chain carries TRBV18 and TRBJ2-5; D is ambiguous. V dropped 6 bases and J dropped 5 bases, with 4 bases sitting between them. Germline CDR1 is KGHSH and CDR2 is LQKENI. CDR3 length equals 10 residues. The CDR3 DNA follows: TGTGCCAGCTCCGGGGAGACCCAGTACTTC. As protein: CASSGETQYF. Based on the CDR3 plus reference TRBV18 and TRBJ2-5, the full variable domain is NAGVMQNPRHLVRRRGQEARLRCSPMKGHSHVYWYRQLPEEGLKFMVYLQKENIIDESGMPKERFSAEFPKEGPSILRIQQVVRGDSAAYFCASSGETQYFGPGTRLLVL.

For the CDR3, the DNA is TGCGCCAGCAGCAACCGGGACAGGGAAAATTCACCCCTCCACTTT. Residues: CASSNRDRENSPLHF. The chain couples TRBV5-1 to TRBJ1-6; 9 nucleotides match TRBD1. The germline gives CDR1 SGHRS, CDR2 YFSETQ. V trimming: 4 bases; J trimming: 7 bases; junction bases outside the gene matches: 6. The CDR3 runs to 15 residues.

The V and J genes are TRBV18 and TRBJ1-2, with D perhaps matching TRBD1 (5 bases). The CDR3 contains 16 residues. Germline V gene data show CDR1 as KGHSH and CDR2 as LQKENI. V lost 3 bases and J 1 base, leaving 15 bases between the germline ends. CDR3 loop: CASSPRDSTFNYGYTF. The CDR3 region has the DNA TGTGCCAGCTCACCTCGAGACAGTACCTTTAACTATGGCTACACCTTC.